The 21 T cell receptor beta chains reported below all come from one sample, sequenced in a study of T cells after yellow fever vaccination (dated 2019 in TCRdb). The label giving this sample's treatment or condition can be read as: live attenuated yellow fever vaccine strain. The method was 5' RACE. This sample was sequenced with an Illumina NovaSeq 6000. TCRdb reran the public reads through fastp at Q25 and MiXCR, keeping productive beta chains. A single entry per CDR3 protein holds the most common genes and DNA from its merged rows. Across this sample there are about 300,000 distinct CDR3 sequences, with 7.5% to 9.5% seen only once. The top ten constitute around 3.1% of the sample. Specimen: CD4+ T cells sorted from PBMCs, collected 5 days after the yellow fever booster vaccination. The receptors come from a man younger than 30 who received the YFV17D yellow fever vaccine.

This clonotype was observed a few times. V and J are TRBV12-3 or TRBV12-4 and TRBJ2-1; 10 bases align to TRBD2. The V segment lost 6 bases and the J segment 1 base; nucleotides outside the gene matches: 3. The CDR3 is 15 amino acids. CDR3 nucleotides: TGTGCCAGCAGGCTACTAGCGGGGTCCTACAATGAGCAGTTCTTC. Protein: CASRLLAGSYNEQFF.

This chain links TRBV25-1 with TRBJ2-7; no reliable D call. With 3 bases removed from V and 3 bases from J, the gap between germline ends came to 3 bases. The CDR3 extends over 11 amino acids. Germline loops: CDR1 MGHDK, CDR2 SYGVNS. CDR3 sequence (DNA): TGTGCCAGCAGTGATAACTACGAGCAGTACTTC. This codes for CASSDNYEQYF.

The rearrangement links TRBV7-2 to TRBJ2-7; possible D gene TRBD1, 6 bases. Germline assignment: CDR1 SGHTA and CDR2 FQGNSA. This CDR3 is 14 amino acids long. V lost 4 bases to trimming and J lost 6 bases, with 16 bases between them. The CDR3 region has the DNA TGTGCCAGCAGCTCCGCCACAGGGTCTGGCGAGCAGTACTTC. Amino acids: CASSSATGSGEQYF.

There are many counts of this clonotype. The chain carries TRBV6-2 or TRBV6-3 and TRBJ2-1; the D call may be TRBD1 or TRBD2 (5 bases each). Deletions cut 7 bases from V and 9 bases from J, with 13 bases between. The germline gives CDR1 MNHEY, CDR2 SVGEGT. The CDR3 has 12 amino acids. In nucleotides, the CDR3 is TGTGCCAGCACCGTCAAGGGGACTGAGCAGTTCTTC. This encodes CASTVKGTEQFF.

This clonotype occurred a few times. This sequence joins TRBV27 and TRBJ2-4; D unresolved. Germline V gene sequence: CDR1 MNHEY, CDR2 SMNVEV (reference sequence). The V end lost 9 bases, the J end lost 0 bases, and 15 bases lay between the germline ends. The CDR3 runs to 15 residues. The DNA of the CDR3 is TGTGCCAGTATGTCTGGCCGAATAGCCAAAAACATTCAGTACTTC. It yields the protein CASMSGRIAKNIQYF.

The rearrangement uses TRBV10-3 and TRBJ1-1; D possibly corresponds to TRBD1 (5 bases). The CDR3 is 13 residues long. The V gene's germline CDR1 is ENHRY and CDR2 SYGVKD. Trimming cost V 7 bases and J 5 bases, with 14 bases left between them. CDR3 amino acids: CAIKGRVGTEAFF. The DNA of the CDR3 is TGTGCCATCAAGGGCAGGGTAGGGACTGAAGCTTTCTTT.

The V gene is TRBV20-1, the J gene TRBJ2-3; D could derive from TRBD1 or TRBD2 (5 bases each). V gave up 1 base and J gave up 5 bases, with 19 bases separating them. The germline V gene encodes CDR1 DFQATT and CDR2 SNEGSKA (reference sequence). The CDR3 loop spans 16 amino acids. CDR3 bases: TGCAGTGCTAGAGGGGGGTATCTGGCGGTCGTAGATACGCAGTATTTT. Translating it yields CSARGGYLAVVDTQYF.

The chain couples TRBV12-3 or TRBV12-4 to TRBJ2-7, with D uncertain. The CDR3 totals 13 residues. The V end was cut by 4 bases, the J end by 5 bases, with 12 bases between. CDR3 loop: CASSYSVYDEQYF. Written as DNA, the CDR3 is TGTGCCAGCAGTTACTCGGTGTACGACGAGCAGTACTTC.

This clonotype showed up just a few times. V and J are TRBV3-1 and TRBJ2-1; the D gene could be TRBD1 or TRBD2 (6 bases each). The CDR3 length is 16 residues. Trimming took 2 bases from V and 0 from J, leaving 11 bases between them. The germline V gene has CDR1 LGHDT and CDR2 YNNKEL (reference sequence). The CDR3 protein is CASSQPGADSYNEQFF. CDR3 DNA: TGTGCCAGCAGCCAACCGGGGGCGGACTCCTACAATGAGCAGTTCTTC.

There are many counts of this clonotype. The J gene is TRBJ2-2, the V gene TRBV5-1; possible D gene TRBD2, 7 bases. This CDR3 is 13 amino acids long. Trimming removed 4 bases at V and 10 bases at J, with 14 bases between. Germline-derived CDR1 and CDR2 are SGHRS and YFSETQ. CDR3 in amino acids: CASSLLGGEELFF. The CDR3, as DNA: TGCGCCAGCAGCCTCCTAGGGGGGGAGGAGCTGTTTTTT.

The J gene is TRBJ1-2, the V gene TRBV5-1; D is unclear. Germline assignment: CDR1 SGHRS and CDR2 YFSETQ. The V and J ends lost 5 bases and 0 bases respectively, with 14 bases between them. The CDR3 totals 15 residues. CDR3 region: CASRMLAGANYGYTF. For the CDR3, the DNA is TGCGCCAGCAGAATGTTAGCGGGCGCTAACTATGGCTACACCTTC.

This clonotype was detected only a few times. V and J are TRBV27 and TRBJ2-3, with 10 bases fitting TRBD2. The CDR3 is 19 residues long. Germline lookup yields CDR1 MNHEY and CDR2 SMNVEV (reference sequence). V was pared by 5 bases and J by 2 bases, with 16 bases of the junction left unmatched. DNA for the CDR3: TGTGCCAGCAGTCGACGTCAGCGGGGGGGCCCCGATCCCACAGATACGCAGTATTTT. Translated: CASSRRQRGGPDPTDTQYF.

This clonotype was detected only a few times. V and J are TRBV12-3 or TRBV12-4 and TRBJ2-5, with D possibly called TRBD1 or TRBD2 (5 bases each). This CDR3 is built from 13 residues. The V end was cut by 5 bases, the J end by 7 bases, with 14 bases between. CDR3 residues: CASSPQGVGTQYF. The CDR3 nucleotides are TGTGCCAGCAGTCCCCAGGGAGTCGGGACCCAGTACTTC.

This clonotype occurred a few times. This rearrangement joins TRBV6-1 to TRBJ2-3; TRBD1 agrees at 8 bases. This CDR3 contains 16 residues. In germline, CDR1 is MNHNS, CDR2 SASEGT. The junction had 11 bases not matched to a gene; V was cut back by 8 bases and J by 1 base. DNA for the CDR3: TGTGCCAGCCTTTTTTCCCCGGGACAGGGCACAGATACGCAGTATTTT. Residues: CASLFSPGQGTDTQYF.

This clonotype was seen a handful of times. The rearrangement links TRBV4-3 to TRBJ2-3, with a tentative D call TRBD1 (5 bases). The CDR3 covers 15 residues. Germline lookup yields CDR1 LGHNA and CDR2 YSLEER. Trimming took off 0 bases at V and 1 base at J, with 8 bases between the two ends. The CDR3 protein is CASSQEEQGTDTQYF. DNA of the CDR3: TGCGCCAGCAGCCAAGAAGAACAGGGCACAGATACGCAGTATTTT.

The chain combines TRBV30 with TRBJ1-2; 9 nucleotides match TRBD1. Germline CDR1 GTSNPN, CDR2 SVGIG (reference sequence). The CDR3 totals 17 residues. Trimming at V came to 2 bases and at J to 4 bases, leaving 14 bases not matched to a gene. The DNA of the CDR3 is TGTGCCTGGAGTAGACCGGGACAGGGTTTGGGGGGCTATGGCTACACCTTC. Translating gives CAWSRPGQGLGGYGYTF.

This sequence joins TRBV7-2 and TRBJ1-3, with D uncertain. The V end lost 4 bases, the J end lost 4 bases, and 11 bases lay between the germline ends. In germline, CDR1 is SGHTA, CDR2 FQGNSA. The CDR3 is made up of 14 amino acids. CDR3 bases: TGTGCCAGCAGCTCGCTGTCGCGGGGAAACACCATATATTTT. Amino acids: CASSSLSRGNTIYF.

The V call is TRBV18, the J call TRBJ1-2, with unresolved D. CDR1 is KGHSH, CDR2 LQKENI, per germline. CDR3 size: 13 residues. Trimming took 2 bases from V and 3 from J, leaving 7 bases between them. CDR3 in DNA: TGTGCCAGCTCACCAGGGGTCCACTATGGCTACACCTTC. Its translation: CASSPGVHYGYTF.

This chain joins TRBV12-3 or TRBV12-4 and TRBJ1-2; the D is unclear. The CDR3 is made up of 13 amino acids. V gave up 6 bases and J gave up 2 bases, with 10 bases separating them. CDR3 DNA sequence: TGTGCCAGCAGCTCCCTAGAGAACTATGGCTACACCTTC. Encoded protein: CASSSLENYGYTF.

This clonotype was observed a few times. V gene TRBV10-1 combines with J gene TRBJ2-7, with a weak D call TRBD1 (6 bases). Trimming pared 6 bases from V and 7 bases from J, leaving 19 bases between. The CDR3 length is 14 residues. Looked up from germline, CDR1 is WNHNN and CDR2 is SYGVQD (reference sequence). The CDR3 is CASSSGTTKWEQYF. The CDR3 region has the DNA TGCGCCAGCAGCTCCGGGACAACTAAGTGGGAGCAGTACTTC.

CDR3 loop: CASSFFGHEQFF. The DNA of the CDR3 is TGTGCCAGCAGCTTTTTCGGCCATGAGCAGTTCTTC. The chain links TRBV7-2 to TRBJ2-1; D unresolved. The CDR3 spans 12 residues. CDR1 is SGHTA and CDR2 is FQGNSA in the germline V gene. V was pared by 3 bases and J by 8 bases, with 8 bases between.